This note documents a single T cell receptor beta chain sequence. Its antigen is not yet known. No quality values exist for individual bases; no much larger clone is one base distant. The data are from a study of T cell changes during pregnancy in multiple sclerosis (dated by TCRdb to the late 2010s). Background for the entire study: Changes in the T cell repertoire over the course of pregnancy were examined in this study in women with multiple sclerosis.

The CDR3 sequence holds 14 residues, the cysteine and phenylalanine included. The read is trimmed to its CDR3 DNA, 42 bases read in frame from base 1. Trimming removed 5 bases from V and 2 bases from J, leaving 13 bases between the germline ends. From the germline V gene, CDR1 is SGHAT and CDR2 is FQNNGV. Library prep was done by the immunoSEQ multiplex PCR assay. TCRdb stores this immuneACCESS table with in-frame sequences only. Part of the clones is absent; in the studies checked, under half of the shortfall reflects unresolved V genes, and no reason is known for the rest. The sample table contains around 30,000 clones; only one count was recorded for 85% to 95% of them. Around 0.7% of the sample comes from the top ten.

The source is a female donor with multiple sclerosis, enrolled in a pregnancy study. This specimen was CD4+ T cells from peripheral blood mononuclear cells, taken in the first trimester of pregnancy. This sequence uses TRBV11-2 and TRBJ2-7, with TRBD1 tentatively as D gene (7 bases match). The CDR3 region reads CASSIDREAYEQYF. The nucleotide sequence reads TGTGCCAGCAGCATTGACAGGGAGGCCTACGAGCAGTACTTC.